This T cell receptor (beta chain) was recovered during a study of blood T cell repertoires in COVID-19. About the research overall: Sample material is recorded as cDNA or gDNA derived from T cells, B-cell-depleted T cells, or PBMCs.

The authors' processing: Reference gene primers were amplified, and this amplification served to estimate nucleated cell counts. Measured with immunoSEQ multiplex PCR; TCRdb has only the in-frame clones, and not every one. That table gives V, J and clone size, and the DNA gave D and trimming. Found here are approximately 280,000 clones, around 88% of them singletons; the top ten hold approximately 2%. This CDR3 is 18 amino acids long. The V and J ends lost 6 bases and 4 bases, in that order; junction bases with no gene match: 16. Germline loops: CDR1 SGHNT, CDR2 YENEEA. The receptor's source is a woman aged 25 to 39 who had recovered from COVID-19. This chain connects TRBV11-3 to TRBJ1-4, with 8 positions matching TRBD1. Sequencing input: peripheral blood. The CDR3: CASSCICRRDRFNEKLFF. As DNA, the CDR3 is TGTGCCAGCAGTTGTATATGCCGCCGGGACAGGTTTAATGAAAAACTGTTTTTT.